Given below is one TCR beta chain in context. What it binds is unknown. This record comes from a study of PD-1 blockade in classical Hodgkin lymphoma. Time point noted: cycle 4 day 1 (C4D1), after 5 to 7 weeks of nivolumab. Every single patient, without exception, relapsed after autologous stem cell transplantation, and brentuximab vedotin exposure varied. Classifying best responses yielded complete response, partial response or progressive disease. The V gene lost 6 bases and the J gene lost 4 bases, with 18 bases spanning the gap. The CDR3 has 14 amino acids. The germline V gene encodes CDR1 SQVTM and CDR2 ANQGSEA. Notes on the study in general: At baseline, newly diagnosed patients reportedly showed less TCR diversity than healthy donors. Some patients started nivolumab under 1 year after ASCT, and they were excluded.

Only in-frame clones appear in the TCRdb table, and some are missing; sequencing was by immunoSEQ multiplex PCR. The repertoire holds just under 65,000 clones, with roughly nine tenths as singletons. This clonotype was obtained from a human donor with classical Hodgkin lymphoma. V is TRBV29-1 and J is TRBJ1-2, with unresolved D. The material was peripheral blood mononuclear cells (PBMCs), obtained before the fourth cycle of nivolumab. CDR3 sequence reads: CSVWELGELYGYTF. As DNA, the CDR3 is TGCAGCGTCTGGGAGTTGGGTGAGCTCTATGGCTACACCTTC.